The 22 T cell receptor beta chains below all came from one sample that was sequenced in a study of blood T cell repertoires in COVID-19. Profiled with immunoSEQ multiplex PCR; TCRdb holds only in-frame clones, not every one. The sample has roughly 230,000 clones; roughly 80% are singletons. The sequencing input was peripheral blood. The receptor set was obtained from a woman over 75 with acute or convalescent COVID-19.

V is TRBV5-6 and J is TRBJ2-5; 12 positions agree with TRBD2. The ends lost 6 bases at V and 5 bases at J; junction bases unmatched: 14. This CDR3 region has 17 residues. Germline V gene sequence: CDR1 SGHDT, CDR2 YYEEEE. For the CDR3, the DNA is TGTGCCAGCACCTTATCTCCTAGCGGGGGGGCCGGGGAGACCCAGTACTTC. Translating gives CASTLSPSGGAGETQYF.

V gene TRBV28 combines with J gene TRBJ1-1; possible D gene TRBD1, 5 bases. The CDR3 runs to 15 residues. CDR1 MDHEN and CDR2 SYDVKM come from the germline V gene. Trimming took off 3 bases at V and 4 bases at J, with 15 bases between the two ends. In nucleotides, the CDR3 is TGTGCCAGCAGTTTTGTCCTATGGGGCAGCACTGAAGCTTTCTTT. Amino acids: CASSFVLWGSTEAFF.

V is TRBV5-8 and J is TRBJ1-2; D is perhaps TRBD1 (5 bases). Germline CDR1 SGHTS, CDR2 YDEGEE. The CDR3 covers 15 residues. Trimming took off 4 bases at V and 3 bases at J, with 16 bases between the two ends. As DNA, the CDR3 is TGTGCCAGCAGCCCAGGACAAAGGGGTGACTATGGCTACACCTTC. Translated: CASSPGQRGDYGYTF.

The chain couples TRBV5-4 to TRBJ2-7; 8 bases line up with TRBD1. The V segment lost 4 bases and the J segment 4 bases; nucleotides outside the gene matches: 7. This CDR3 is built from 14 residues. CDR1 is SGHNT and CDR2 is YYREEE in the germline V gene (reference sequence). The CDR3 region has the DNA TGTGCCAGCAGCACGGACAGGGTTGGGTACGAGCAGTACTTC. Its translation: CASSTDRVGYEQYF.

The chain joins TRBV28 to TRBJ1-2; TRBD1 is a possible D gene (5 bases). The germline V gene encodes CDR1 MDHEN and CDR2 SYDVKM. Trimming removed 5 bases from V and 6 bases from J, with 10 bases in between. The CDR3 sequence is 12 residues long. CDR3 nucleotides: TGTGCCAGCAGTCTGACAGTAAATGGCTACACCTTC. It yields the protein CASSLTVNGYTF.

The V gene is TRBV6-6, the J gene TRBJ1-2, with 7 bases aligning to TRBD1. This CDR3 spans 14 amino acids. Germline-derived CDR1 and CDR2 are MNHNY and SVGAGI (reference sequence). The V segment lost 2 bases and the J segment 4 bases; nucleotides outside the gene matches: 4. The CDR3, as DNA: TGTGCCAGCAGTTACGGGACAGTAGCCTATGGCTACACCTTC. Translating gives CASSYGTVAYGYTF.

The chain uses TRBV18 and TRBJ2-3; tentative D call: TRBD2 (6 bases). CDR3 length: 14 residues. CDR1 and CDR2 (germline): KGHSH, LQKENI. The V end lost 6 bases, the J end lost 5 bases, and 15 bases lay between the germline ends. DNA of the CDR3: TGTGCCAGCTCTCAGTTCTCCGGGGGAGATACGCAGTATTTT. Its translation: CASSQFSGGDTQYF.

This chain links TRBV5-4 with TRBJ2-7; D possibly corresponds to TRBD1 (7 bases). Germline V gives CDR1 SGHNT, CDR2 YYREEE (reference sequence). The CDR3 sequence is 14 residues long. The germline V and J ends were trimmed by 7 bases and 1 base, with 15 bases remaining between them. The CDR3 nucleotides read TGTGCCAGCGGGTCGGCGGGACAGTCCTACGAGCAGTACTTC. Protein sequence: CASGSAGQSYEQYF.

This chain links TRBV13 with TRBJ1-3, with D possibly matching TRBD1 (5 bases). Trimming took off 6 bases at V and 8 bases at J, with 11 bases between the two ends. Germline CDR1 reads PRHDT; CDR2 reads FYEKMQ (reference sequence). The CDR3 sequence is 12 residues long. In DNA form, the CDR3 reads TGTGCCAGCAGACGGGGGTGGGACACCATATATTTT. Its translation: CASRRGWDTIYF.

The J gene is TRBJ2-3, the V gene TRBV19; the match to TRBD1 covers 7 bases. Germline V gene sequence: CDR1 LNHDA, CDR2 SQIVND (reference sequence). The trim removed 4 bases at V and 4 bases at J, leaving 11 bases unmatched. The CDR3 is made up of 16 amino acids. The CDR3 reads CASSTFAGTVPDTQYF. The DNA for the CDR3 is TGTGCCAGTAGTACATTCGCCGGGACAGTCCCAGATACGCAGTATTTT.

This clone was picked up one time. V usage is TRBV7-6 and J usage is TRBJ2-7, with D possibly TRBD1 on 6 matching bases. V dropped 4 bases and J dropped 1 base, with 11 bases sitting between them. Germline CDR1 and CDR2: SGHVS and FNYEAQ. The CDR3 covers 14 residues. CDR3 residues: CASSSGTKSYEQYF. Here the CDR3 DNA reads TGTGCCAGCAGCTCCGGGACAAAATCCTACGAGCAGTACTTC.

The chain employs TRBV7-8 and TRBJ2-7, with 8 bases identical to TRBD1. CDR3 length equals 14 residues. Trimming at V came to 5 bases and at J to 2 bases, leaving 5 bases not matched to a gene. The germline V gene encodes CDR1 SGHVS and CDR2 FQNEAQ. CDR3 in DNA: TGTGCCAGCAGCAGAGACAGGGGCGCCTACGAGCAGTACTTC. Its protein product is CASSRDRGAYEQYF.

Written as DNA, the CDR3 is TGTGCCAGTAGAAACCAGGGGGCGAGCAATCAGCCCCAGCATTTT. Its protein is CASRNQGASNQPQHF. The chain couples TRBV19 to TRBJ1-5; 8 nucleotides line up with TRBD1. The CDR3 consists of 15 residues. V dropped 6 bases and J dropped 1; count of bases not matched to a gene: 5. Germline loops: CDR1 LNHDA, CDR2 SQIVND (reference sequence). Full variable domain (rest looked up from reference TRBV19 and TRBJ1-5): DGGITQSPKYLFRKEGQNVTLSCEQNLNHDAMYWYRQDPGQGLRLIYYSQIVNDFQKGDIAEGYSVSREKKESFPLTVTSAQKNPTAFYLCASRNQGASNQPQHFGDGTRLSIL.

This clone occurred a few times. The chain recombines TRBV10-3 with TRBJ2-5; TRBD2 agrees at 14 bases. V shed 1 base, J shed 4 bases, and the junction held 2 bases outside the gene matches. Germline loops: CDR1 ENHRY, CDR2 SYGVKD. CDR3 length: 16 amino acids. The CDR3, as DNA: TGTGCCATCAGTGAGTACGGGACTAGCGGGGGAGAGACCCAGTACTTC. Translated, it gives CAISEYGTSGGETQYF.

This clone appeared a few times. The rearrangement links TRBV11-2 to TRBJ2-2; D call uncertain. Germline lookup yields CDR1 SGHAT and CDR2 FQNNGV. The CDR3 runs to 14 residues. Trimming pared 3 bases from V and 1 base from J, leaving 6 bases between. The DNA of the CDR3 is TGTGCCAGCAGCTTTTCGGGGAACACCGGGGAGCTGTTTTTT. As protein: CASSFSGNTGELFF.

This clone was seen just once. The V call is TRBV12-3 or TRBV12-4, the J call TRBJ1-2; no reliable D call. Trimming pared 1 base from V and 7 bases from J, leaving 10 bases between. The CDR3 sequence is 13 residues long. The CDR3 DNA is TGTGCCAGCAGTTTAGATAACAGTGGTGGCTACACCTTC. The encoded protein is CASSLDNSGGYTF.

CDR3 in amino acids: CASSQPDRAGDIQYF. DNA of the CDR3: TGCGCCAGCAGCCAACCGGACAGGGCAGGGGACATTCAGTACTTC. The chain joins TRBV4-1 to TRBJ2-4, with TRBD1 matching over 8 bases. The CDR3 spans 15 residues. V lost 2 bases to trimming and J lost 8 bases; unmatched junction nucleotides: 8. Per germline, CDR1 MGHRA and CDR2 YSYEKL.

In its sample, this clone was seen once. The chain links TRBV4-1 to TRBJ2-7; D might be TRBD1 (6 bases). Germline loops: CDR1 MGHRA, CDR2 YSYEKL. The V end lost 0 bases, the J end lost 6 bases, and 12 bases lay between the germline ends. The CDR3 loop spans 14 amino acids. CDR3 amino acids: CASSQERRGSEQYF. The CDR3 nucleotides read TGCGCCAGCAGCCAAGAGCGCAGGGGAAGCGAGCAGTACTTC.

In DNA, the CDR3 is TGTGCCAGCAGCTTATACAGGTTCTCCGGGGAGCTGTTTTTT. Its translation is CASSLYRFSGELFF. The chain combines TRBV7-2 with TRBJ2-2; possible D gene TRBD1, 5 bases. CDR1 SGHTA and CDR2 FQGNSA come from the germline V gene. Trimming shortened V by 2 bases and J by 6 bases, and 10 bases separated the two germline ends. The CDR3 has 14 amino acids.

The rearrangement uses TRBV5-1 and TRBJ2-5; 13 bases are a match to TRBD2. The germline V gene encodes CDR1 SGHRS and CDR2 YFSETQ. This CDR3 spans 16 amino acids. V was clipped by 5 bases and J by 5 bases; unmatched bases: 9. CDR3 nucleotides: TGCGCCAGCAGACAAACTAGCGGGGGGGCCTGGGAGACCCAGTACTTC. Translated, it gives CASRQTSGGAWETQYF.

The chain has TRBV7-2 and TRBJ2-7; 9 bases align to TRBD2. The V segment lost 3 bases and the J segment 2 bases; nucleotides outside the gene matches: 5. The CDR3 sequence is 15 residues long. CDR1 is SGHTA and CDR2 is FQGNSA in the germline V gene. The CDR3 coding sequence is TGTGCCAGCAGCTTCGGACTAGCGCTTACCTACGAGCAGTACTTC. Residues: CASSFGLALTYEQYF.

This chain uses TRBV9 with TRBJ1-3; D uncertain. CDR1 and CDR2 (germline): SGDLS, YYNGEE. The CDR3 has 15 amino acids. Trimming pared 0 bases from V and 0 bases from J, leaving 7 bases between. CDR3 DNA sequence: TGTGCCAGCAGCGTAGCGAGCAACTCTGGAAACACCATATATTTT. This sequence encodes CASSVASNSGNTIYF. The variable domain in full, completed from reference TRBV9 and TRBJ1-3, reads DSGVTQTPKHLITATGQRVTLRCSPRSGDLSVYWYQQSLDQGLQFLIQYYNGEERAKGNILERFSAQQFPDLHSELNLSSLELGDSALYFCASSVASNSGNTIYFGEGSWLTVV.